The clone carrying this TCR beta chain was recorded once. Its specificity is not known. Trimming removed 7 bases from V and 3 bases from J; junction bases left unmatched: 11. The CDR3 loop spans 17 amino acids. CDR1 is MDHEN and CDR2 is SYDVKM in the germline V gene. The repertoire was sequenced with immunoSEQ multiplex PCR; TCRdb's copy has only in-frame clones and lacks some. The table records about 110,000 clones, about 90% of them present only once. This entry comes from a study of Tregs in tolerant kidney transplant recipients. Study outcomes and limitations: No direct test of biological reproducibility was done here. Antigen-driven expansion was suggested because donor-specific Tregs expanded more than all Tregs in tolerant patients.

The TCR was taken from a human donor who received a combined kidney and bone marrow transplant. Here the sequenced sample was CD4+ T cells from blood, taken before the transplant. V and J are TRBV28 and TRBJ2-7, with 14 bases fitting TRBD2. CDR3 in amino acids: CASTPGGTSGSYYEQYF. The CDR3 region has the DNA TGTGCCAGCACCCCGGGTGGGACTAGCGGGAGTTACTACGAGCAGTACTTC.